This T cell receptor (beta chain) derives from a study of blood T cell repertoires in COVID-19 (dated by TCRdb to about 2020). About the investigation overall: Collaborator samples came from the United States, Italy and Spain and covered acute and convalescent phases of COVID-19. The material from the prospective study consisted of cDNA or gDNA derived from T cells, B-cell-depleted T cells, or PBMCs. Deeply sampled blood TCRbeta repertoires from subjects exposed to, actively infected with, or recovered from COVID-19 were included in the dataset. The repertoires were released in a freely available public database meant as a resource for research on the immune response to SARS-CoV-2. The samples were drawn from the first 160 participants of the ongoing ImmuneRACE study and from some 1,300 subjects provided by 6 global collaborators. The sample metadata nearly always contained a de-identified subject ID, COVID-19 status, age in years and sex. HLA class I and class II types, where available, came from metadata supplied by the sample provider rather than from assay-based typing. Broader findings and caveats from the paper: Clinical and demographic metadata were provided uncurated, with the amount varying by source and participant.

On this clone itself: No cognate antigen has been identified for it. No base-level quality is on record; no much larger clone is a single base apart.

V is pared back by 0 bases and J by 4 bases, with 7 bases lying between the germline termini. The germline V gene gives CDR1 as SGDLS and CDR2 as YYNGEE. Including cysteine and phenylalanine, the CDR3 has 14 amino acids. Only the CDR3 region is kept as DNA, spanning 42 bases read in frame from base 1. Each collaborating institution followed its own protocols to collect whole blood in K2EDTA tubes. Collaborator samples were shipped for TCRbeta analysis as frozen whole blood, isolated PBMCs, or DNA extracted from either sample type. TCRbeta CDR3 regions were amplified from genomic DNA by means of the immunoSEQ Assay, a bias-controlled multiplex PCR. On the authors' methods: The number of nucleated cells in each sample was estimated by amplification of reference gene primers within the assay. Sequence reads were collapsed and filtered to measure the absolute abundance of every unique TCRbeta CDR3 rearrangement. Productive Simpson clonality was computed per sample as the square root of Simpson's diversity index over productive rearrangements. Imported from immuneACCESS, the table was reduced by TCRdb to in-frame sequences with V and J called. These copies leave out some clones; in studies compared against another copy, an unresolved V gene accounts for under half, and the cause of the remainder is not known. V, J and clone size are taken as reported in that table, and D and trimming were inferred from the DNA itself. The table for this sample lists about 99,000 clones; roughly 87% of them were counted only once. The leading ten clones occupy over 15% of the sample.

Input material: peripheral blood. The chain joins TRBV9 to TRBJ2-2, with the D gene not confidently named. The origin of this receptor is a woman older than 75 in a cohort sampled during active COVID-19. This receptor carries the CDR3 CASSVGQGTGELFF. The base sequence is TGTGCCAGCAGCGTAGGACAAGGCACCGGGGAGCTGTTTTTT. With all but the CDR3 taken from the reference TRBV9 and TRBJ2-2 genes, the full variable domain is: DSGVTQTPKHLITATGQRVTLRCSPRSGDLSVYWYQQSLDQGLQFLIQYYNGEERAKGNILERFSAQQFPDLHSELNLSSLELGDSALYFCASSVGQGTGELFFGEGSRLTVL.